The source of this TCR beta chain is a study of blood T cell repertoires in COVID-19. V was shortened by 0 bases and J by 2 bases, with 11 bases between the two germline ends. CDR1 is GTSNPN, CDR2 SVGIG, per germline (reference sequence). The CDR3 is made up of 14 amino acids. The data were produced by immunoSEQ multiplex PCR, yet TCRdb's version contains in-frame clones alone and is incomplete. The repertoire holds under 250,000 clones, approximately 83% seen once, with approximately 4.8% in the top ten. The origin of this receptor is a man aged 50-60 years with active or convalescent COVID-19. The source material was peripheral blood. The chain is built from TRBV30 and TRBJ2-7; tentatively, D is TRBD1 (6 bases). CDR3 amino acids: CAWSVSRGPYEQYF. The CDR3 DNA follows: TGTGCCTGGAGTGTATCCAGGGGACCCTACGAGCAGTACTTC.